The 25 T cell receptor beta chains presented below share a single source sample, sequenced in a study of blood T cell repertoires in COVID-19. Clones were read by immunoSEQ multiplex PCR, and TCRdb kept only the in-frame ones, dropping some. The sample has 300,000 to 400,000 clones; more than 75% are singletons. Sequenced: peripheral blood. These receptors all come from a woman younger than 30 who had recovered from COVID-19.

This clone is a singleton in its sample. CDR3 nucleotides: TGTGCCATCAGTGAGGGCCTCTCTGGAAACACCATATATTTT. This codes for CAISEGLSGNTIYF. The chain carries TRBV10-3 and TRBJ1-3; D gene uncertain. The CDR3 length is 14 residues. V was trimmed by 2 bases and J by 0 bases, leaving 5 bases between them. Germline CDR1 and CDR2: ENHRY and SYGVKD.

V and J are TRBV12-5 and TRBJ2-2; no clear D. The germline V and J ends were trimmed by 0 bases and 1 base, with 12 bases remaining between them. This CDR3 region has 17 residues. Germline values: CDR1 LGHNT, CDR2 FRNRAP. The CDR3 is CASGLVPPDKNTGELFF. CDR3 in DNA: TGTGCTAGTGGTTTGGTACCACCAGACAAGAACACCGGGGAGCTGTTTTTT.

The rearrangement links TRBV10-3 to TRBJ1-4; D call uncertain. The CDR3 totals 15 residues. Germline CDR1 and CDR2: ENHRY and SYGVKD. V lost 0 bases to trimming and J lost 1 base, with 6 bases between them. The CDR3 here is CAISESAVTNEKLFF. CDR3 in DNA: TGTGCCATCAGTGAGTCCGCAGTAACTAATGAAAAACTGTTTTTT.

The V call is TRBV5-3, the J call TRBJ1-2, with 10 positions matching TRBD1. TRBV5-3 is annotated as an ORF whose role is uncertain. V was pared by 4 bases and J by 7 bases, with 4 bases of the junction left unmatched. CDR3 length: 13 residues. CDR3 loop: CARSADRGPGYTF. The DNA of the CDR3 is TGTGCCAGAAGCGCAGACAGGGGGCCTGGCTACACCTTC.

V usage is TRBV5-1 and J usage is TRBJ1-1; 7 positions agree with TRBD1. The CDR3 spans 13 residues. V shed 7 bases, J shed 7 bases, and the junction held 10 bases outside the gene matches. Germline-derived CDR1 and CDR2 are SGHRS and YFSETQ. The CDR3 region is CASGFTGVVEAFF. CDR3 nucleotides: TGCGCCAGCGGATTCACAGGGGTTGTTGAAGCTTTCTTT.

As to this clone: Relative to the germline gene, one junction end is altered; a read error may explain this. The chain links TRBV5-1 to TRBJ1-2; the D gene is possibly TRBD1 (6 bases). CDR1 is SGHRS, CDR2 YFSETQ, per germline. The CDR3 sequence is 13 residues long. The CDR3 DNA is TGCGCCAGCAGCCCCACAGCAGGGGACCTTACCCTTTTC. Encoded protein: CASSPTAGDLTLF. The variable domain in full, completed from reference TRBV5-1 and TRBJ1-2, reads KAGVTQTPRYLIKTRGQQVTLSCSPISGHRSVSWYQQTPGQGLQFLFEYFSETQRNKGNFPGRFSGRQFSNSRSEMNVSTLELGDSALYLCASSPTAGDLTLFGSGTRLTVV.

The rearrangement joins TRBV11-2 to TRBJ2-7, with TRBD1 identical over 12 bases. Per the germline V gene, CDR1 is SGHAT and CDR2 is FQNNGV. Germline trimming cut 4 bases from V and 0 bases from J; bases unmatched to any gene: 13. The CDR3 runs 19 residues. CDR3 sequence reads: CASSSRGDRGQFFSYEQYV. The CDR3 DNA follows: TGTGCCAGCAGCTCCAGGGGGGACAGGGGGCAATTTTTCTCCTACGAGCAGTACGTC.

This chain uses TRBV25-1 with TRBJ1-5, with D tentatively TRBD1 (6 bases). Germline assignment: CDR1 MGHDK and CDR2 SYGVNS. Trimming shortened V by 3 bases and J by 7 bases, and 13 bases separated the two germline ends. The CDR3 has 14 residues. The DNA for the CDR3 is TGTGCCAGCAGTGATCCGACAGGTACCCAGCCCCAGCATTTT. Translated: CASSDPTGTQPQHF.

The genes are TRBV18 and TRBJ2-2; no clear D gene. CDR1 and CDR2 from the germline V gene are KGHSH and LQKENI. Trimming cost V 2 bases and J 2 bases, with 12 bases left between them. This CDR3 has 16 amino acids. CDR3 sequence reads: CASSPVLVGNTGELFF. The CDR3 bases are TGTGCCAGCTCACCAGTTTTGGTCGGTAACACCGGGGAGCTGTTTTTT.

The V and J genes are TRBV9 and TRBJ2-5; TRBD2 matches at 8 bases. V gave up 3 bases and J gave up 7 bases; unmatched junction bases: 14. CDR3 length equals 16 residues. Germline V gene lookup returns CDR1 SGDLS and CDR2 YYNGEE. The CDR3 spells CASSATGSGRSGTQYF. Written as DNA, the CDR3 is TGTGCCAGCAGCGCGACGGGCAGCGGGAGATCTGGGACCCAGTACTTC.

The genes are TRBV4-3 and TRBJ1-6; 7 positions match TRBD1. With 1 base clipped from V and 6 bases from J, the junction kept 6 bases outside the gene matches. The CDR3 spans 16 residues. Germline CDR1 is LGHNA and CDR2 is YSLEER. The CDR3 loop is CASSQVTGDGNSPLHF. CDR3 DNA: TGCGCCAGCAGCCAAGTCACAGGGGATGGTAATTCACCCCTCCACTTT.

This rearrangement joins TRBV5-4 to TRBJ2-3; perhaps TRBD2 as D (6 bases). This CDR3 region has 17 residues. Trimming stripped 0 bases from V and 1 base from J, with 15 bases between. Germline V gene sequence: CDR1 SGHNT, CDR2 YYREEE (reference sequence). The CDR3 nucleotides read TGTGCCAGCAGCTTGGCCCCGGGGGATGTCGGCACAGATACGCAGTATTTT. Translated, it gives CASSLAPGDVGTDTQYF.

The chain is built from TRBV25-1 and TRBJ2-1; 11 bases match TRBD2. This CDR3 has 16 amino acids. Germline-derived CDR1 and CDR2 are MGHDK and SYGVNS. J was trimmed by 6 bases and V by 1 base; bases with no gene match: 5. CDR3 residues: CASSELAGGALNEQFF. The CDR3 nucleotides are TGTGCCAGCAGTGAATTAGCGGGAGGGGCCCTCAATGAGCAGTTCTTC.

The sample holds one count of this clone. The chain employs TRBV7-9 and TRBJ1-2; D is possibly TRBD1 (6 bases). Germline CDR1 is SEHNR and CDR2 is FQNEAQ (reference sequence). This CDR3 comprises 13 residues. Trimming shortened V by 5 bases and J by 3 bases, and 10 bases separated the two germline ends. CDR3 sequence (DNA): TGTGCCAGCAGCCGGGACACCGACTATGGCTACACCTTC. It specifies CASSRDTDYGYTF.

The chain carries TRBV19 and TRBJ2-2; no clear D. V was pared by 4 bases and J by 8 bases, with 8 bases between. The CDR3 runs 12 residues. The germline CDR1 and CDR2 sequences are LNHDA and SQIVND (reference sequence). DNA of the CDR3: TGTGCCAGTAGTAGGCATCCGGGGGAGCTGTTTTTT. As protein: CASSRHPGELFF.

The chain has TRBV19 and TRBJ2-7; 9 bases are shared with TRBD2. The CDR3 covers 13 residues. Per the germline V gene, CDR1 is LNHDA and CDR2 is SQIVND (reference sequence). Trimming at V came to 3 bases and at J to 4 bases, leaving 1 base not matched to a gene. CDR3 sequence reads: CASSILAGYEQYV. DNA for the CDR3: TGTGCCAGTAGTATCCTAGCGGGGTACGAGCAGTACGTC.

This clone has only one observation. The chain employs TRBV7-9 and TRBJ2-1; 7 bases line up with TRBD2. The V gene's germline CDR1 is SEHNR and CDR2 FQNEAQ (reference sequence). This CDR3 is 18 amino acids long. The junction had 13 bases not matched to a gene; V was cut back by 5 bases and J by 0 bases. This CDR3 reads CASSQSAASGVSYNEQFF. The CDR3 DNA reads TGTGCCAGCAGCCAATCAGCGGCTAGCGGAGTCTCCTACAATGAGCAGTTCTTC.

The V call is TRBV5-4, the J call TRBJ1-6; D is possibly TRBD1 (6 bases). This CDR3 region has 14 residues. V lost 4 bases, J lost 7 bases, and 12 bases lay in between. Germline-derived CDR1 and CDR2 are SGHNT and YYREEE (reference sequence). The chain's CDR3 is CASSGRTGNSPLHF. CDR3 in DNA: TGTGCCAGCAGCGGACGAACAGGGAATTCACCCCTCCACTTT.

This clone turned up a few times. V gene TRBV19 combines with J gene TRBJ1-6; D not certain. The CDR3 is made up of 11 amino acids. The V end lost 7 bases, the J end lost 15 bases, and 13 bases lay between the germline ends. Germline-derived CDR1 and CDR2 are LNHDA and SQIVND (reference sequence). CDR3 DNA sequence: TGTGCCAGTACTAAGACCGGGGTCCTCCACTTT. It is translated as CASTKTGVLHF.

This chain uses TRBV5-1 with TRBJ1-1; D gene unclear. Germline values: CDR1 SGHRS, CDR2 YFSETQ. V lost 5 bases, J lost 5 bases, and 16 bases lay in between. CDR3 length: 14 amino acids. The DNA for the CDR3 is TGCGCCAGCAGACAGTTGGCGGAGGAAACTGAAGCTTTCTTT. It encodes CASRQLAEETEAFF.

CDR3 residues: CASSQRGALNTEAFF. The CDR3 DNA reads as TGCGCCAGCAGCCAACGCGGCGCGTTGAACACTGAAGCTTTCTTT. This chain connects TRBV4-3 to TRBJ1-1; D is uncertain. V lost 2 bases to trimming and J lost 0 bases, with 10 bases between them. Per the germline V gene, CDR1 is LGHNA and CDR2 is YSLEER. CDR3 length equals 15 residues.

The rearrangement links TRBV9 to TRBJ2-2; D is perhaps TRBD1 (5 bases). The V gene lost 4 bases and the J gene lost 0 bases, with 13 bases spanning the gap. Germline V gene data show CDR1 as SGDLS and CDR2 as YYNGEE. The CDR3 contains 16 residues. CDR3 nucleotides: TGTGCCAGCAGCTCACAGGAAACGTCGAACACCGGGGAGCTGTTTTTT. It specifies CASSSQETSNTGELFF.

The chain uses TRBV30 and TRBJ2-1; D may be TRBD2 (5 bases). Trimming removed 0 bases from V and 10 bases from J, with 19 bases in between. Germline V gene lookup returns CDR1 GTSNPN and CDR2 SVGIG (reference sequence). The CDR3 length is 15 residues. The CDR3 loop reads CAWSVGPLRPGEQFF. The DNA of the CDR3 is TGTGCCTGGAGTGTCGGTCCCCTTCGCCCGGGGGAGCAGTTCTTC.

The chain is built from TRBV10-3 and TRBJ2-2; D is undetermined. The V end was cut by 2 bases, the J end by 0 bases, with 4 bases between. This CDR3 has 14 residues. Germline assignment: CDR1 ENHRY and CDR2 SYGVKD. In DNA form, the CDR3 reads TGTGCCATCAGTGAGCTTTCGAACACCGGGGAGCTGTTTTTT. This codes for CAISELSNTGELFF.

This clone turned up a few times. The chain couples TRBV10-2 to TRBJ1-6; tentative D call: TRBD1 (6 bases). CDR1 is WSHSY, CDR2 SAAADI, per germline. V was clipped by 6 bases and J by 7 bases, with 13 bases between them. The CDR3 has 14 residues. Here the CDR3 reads CASSETGHNSPLHF. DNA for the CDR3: TGCGCCAGCAGCGAGACAGGCCACAATTCACCCCTCCACTTT.